The 27 T cell receptor beta chains below were found in one sample sequenced in a study of T cell clonotyping in hematopoietic cell transplantation. The time point denotes: recipient sample about 28 days before transplant, after cytoreduction. Profiled with immunoSEQ multiplex PCR; TCRdb holds only in-frame clones, not every one. In the table there are some 16,000 clones, 93% of which are singletons. Specimen: peripheral blood mononuclear cells, collected before stem cell transplant. The receptor source for this set is a man between 18 and 29 years old with biphenotypic leukemia. Some clones in this sample may be carry-over from other donors' samples.

The chain combines TRBV25-1 with TRBJ2-7; the D gene is possibly TRBD2 (6 bases). Germline V lookup: CDR1 MGHDK, CDR2 SYGVNS. V lost 4 bases to trimming and J lost 4 bases, with 17 bases between them. This CDR3 is 15 amino acids long. The CDR3 sequence is CASSGRGTNSYEQYF. The CDR3, as DNA: TGTGCCAGCAGTGGTCGGGGGACGAACTCTTACGAGCAGTACTTC.

This clone was detected only once. CDR3 nucleotides: TGTGCCAGCAGCTATTCCGGGACACCCGGCTACGAGCAGTACTTC. Protein sequence: CASSYSGTPGYEQYF. V is TRBV7-2 and J is TRBJ2-7, with D perhaps TRBD1 (6 bases). V lost 4 bases to trimming and J lost 3 bases, with 16 bases between them. CDR3 length equals 15 residues. CDR1 is SGHTA and CDR2 is FQGNSA in the germline V gene.

The rearrangement joins TRBV19 to TRBJ2-2; 8 nucleotides agree with TRBD2. Germline CDR1 is LNHDA and CDR2 is SQIVND (reference sequence). CDR3 size: 16 residues. V shed 2 bases and J 1 base; nucleotides not matched to a gene: 3. In DNA, the CDR3 is TGTGCCAGTAGTATACCAGCGGGGGTGAACACCGGGGAGCTGTTTTTT. It yields the protein CASSIPAGVNTGELFF.

The rearrangement uses TRBV5-5 and TRBJ1-1; possible D gene TRBD1, 5 bases. Trimming left V 3 bases short and J 0 bases short, with 6 bases between. Germline values: CDR1 SGHKS, CDR2 YYEKEE (reference sequence). The length of the CDR3 is 13 residues. CDR3 sequence: CASSWTLNTEAFF. The CDR3 DNA is TGTGCCAGCAGCTGGACACTGAACACTGAAGCTTTCTTT.

The chain employs TRBV19 and TRBJ1-2; no clear D gene. V lost 3 bases and J 6 bases, leaving 11 bases between the germline ends. The CDR3 runs 13 residues. Looked up from germline, CDR1 is LNHDA and CDR2 is SQIVND (reference sequence). The CDR3 reads CASSIRGADGYTF. In DNA form, the CDR3 reads TGTGCCAGTAGTATCAGAGGTGCGGATGGCTACACCTTC.

This chain joins TRBV7-9 and TRBJ2-3; D not certain. The germline CDR1 and CDR2 sequences are SEHNR and FQNEAQ (reference sequence). The length of the CDR3 is 13 residues. The V and J ends lost 5 bases and 0 bases respectively, with 6 bases between them. CDR3 DNA: TGTGCCAGCAGCGCTACTAGCACAGATACGCAGTATTTT. Translated: CASSATSTDTQYF.

The J gene is TRBJ2-3, the V gene TRBV18, with 10 bases identical to TRBD1. CDR3 length: 14 residues. V dropped 6 bases and J dropped 5; count of bases not matched to a gene: 5. Germline V gene lookup returns CDR1 KGHSH and CDR2 LQKENI. The CDR3: CASSTTGGIDTQYF. CDR3 DNA sequence: TGTGCCAGCTCTACGACAGGGGGCATAGATACGCAGTATTTT. Drawing the rest from reference TRBV18 and TRBJ2-3, the complete variable domain is NAGVMQNPRHLVRRRGQEARLRCSPMKGHSHVYWYRQLPEEGLKFMVYLQKENIIDESGMPKERFSAEFPKEGPSILRIQQVVRGDSAAYFCASSTTGGIDTQYFGPGTRLTVL.

This chain uses TRBV5-6 with TRBJ2-7, with 7 bases lining up with TRBD1. This CDR3 has 14 amino acids. In germline, CDR1 is SGHDT, CDR2 YYEEEE. Trimming removed 4 bases from V and 2 bases from J; junction bases left unmatched: 6. The CDR3: CASSIGQAPYEQYF. The CDR3 nucleotides are TGTGCCAGCAGCATAGGACAGGCCCCCTACGAGCAGTACTTC.

This rearrangement joins TRBV6-5 to TRBJ2-5; TRBD2 might be the D (6 bases). Trimming shortened V by 4 bases and J by 4 bases, and 13 bases separated the two germline ends. The CDR3 is 14 amino acids. The germline CDR1 and CDR2 sequences are MNHEY and SVGAGI. CDR3 sequence: CASSFWGEGETQYF. The CDR3 coding sequence is TGTGCCAGCAGTTTTTGGGGGGAAGGAGAGACCCAGTACTTC.

This rearrangement joins TRBV27 to TRBJ1-1; D not resolved. The CDR3 totals 13 residues. V dropped 5 bases and J dropped 5 bases, with 12 bases sitting between them. CDR1 and CDR2 (germline): MNHEY, SMNVEV (reference sequence). The CDR3 bases are TGTGCCAGCAGTGCCGCGGCCCAGACTGAAGCTTTCTTT. Its protein product is CASSAAAQTEAFF.

The rearrangement links TRBV5-1 to TRBJ1-2; TRBD1 might be the D (5 bases). Germline V gene lookup returns CDR1 SGHRS and CDR2 YFSETQ. The V end lost 0 bases, the J end lost 6 bases, and 9 bases lay between the germline ends. CDR3 size: 13 residues. The CDR3 coding sequence is TGCGCCAGCAGCTTGGGCAGGGAGGATGGCTACACCTTC. This sequence encodes CASSLGREDGYTF.

The chain recombines TRBV30 with TRBJ2-7; tentatively, D is TRBD1 or TRBD2 (6 bases each). The CDR3 is 13 amino acids. CDR1 is GTSNPN, CDR2 SVGIG, per germline (reference sequence). V was trimmed by 5 bases and J by 6 bases, leaving 17 bases between them. This CDR3 is CAWDPLPGAEQYF. CDR3 nucleotide sequence: TGTGCCTGGGACCCCCTGCCGGGGGCCGAGCAGTACTTC.

The J gene is TRBJ2-5, the V gene TRBV5-1, with D unresolved. The germline V gene encodes CDR1 SGHRS and CDR2 YFSETQ. Trimming took off 4 bases at V and 3 bases at J, with 16 bases between the two ends. This CDR3 spans 15 amino acids. This chain's CDR3 is CASSPTGRAKETQYF. The CDR3 DNA sequence: TGCGCCAGCAGCCCTACTGGTAGGGCAAAAGAGACCCAGTACTTC.

J is TRBJ2-7 and V is TRBV28; D call uncertain. The CDR3 covers 14 residues. Germline V CDR1 and CDR2: MDHEN, SYDVKM. Trimming left V 8 bases short and J 3 bases short, with 17 bases between. CDR3 protein: CASARGDTLYEQYF. CDR3 DNA sequence: TGTGCCAGCGCCCGTGGAGACACCCTCTACGAGCAGTACTTC.

The V gene is TRBV29-1, the J gene TRBJ1-4, with TRBD1 matching 9 bases. The V and J ends lost 7 bases and 6 bases, in that order; junction bases with no gene match: 3. CDR3 length equals 12 residues. Germline-derived CDR1 and CDR2 are SQVTM and ANQGSEA. CDR3 bases: TGCAGCGGTGGGGACAGGGATGAAAAACTGTTTTTT. It translates to CSGGDRDEKLFF.

The V and J genes are TRBV7-9 and TRBJ2-7; D remains unclear. There are 13 residues in the CDR3. Deletions cut 8 bases from V and 7 bases from J, with 18 bases between. Germline V gene sequence: CDR1 SEHNR, CDR2 FQNEAQ (reference sequence). CDR3: CASSPPVYWEQYF. The CDR3 DNA sequence: TGTGCCAGCTCCCCCCCTGTTTATTGGGAGCAGTACTTC.

V usage is TRBV10-1 and J usage is TRBJ2-5; perhaps TRBD1 as D (6 bases). The CDR3 is made up of 12 amino acids. The germline V and J ends were trimmed by 5 bases and 5 bases, with 9 bases remaining between them. Germline CDR1 WNHNN, CDR2 SYGVQD (reference sequence). DNA of the CDR3: TGCGCCAGCAGTTACAGGGTTGAGACCCAGTACTTC. Protein product: CASSYRVETQYF.

V gene TRBV6-1 combines with J gene TRBJ1-5; TRBD1 is a possible D gene (5 bases). CDR3 length: 15 amino acids. Germline CDR1 and CDR2: MNHNS and SASEGT. V gave up 3 bases and J gave up 0 bases, with 9 bases separating them. CDR3 DNA: TGTGCCAGCAGTGAGGGGCAGCCTAGCAATCAGCCCCAGCATTTT. This gives the protein CASSEGQPSNQPQHF.

This chain links TRBV7-2 with TRBJ1-2; no clear D. This CDR3 is built from 15 residues. The germline gives CDR1 SGHTA, CDR2 FQGNSA. V was clipped by 1 base and J by 5 bases, with 14 bases between them. The CDR3 nucleotides are TGTGCCAGCAGCTTAGGGGAGTCGCGCACATATGGCTACACCTTC. Translation gives CASSLGESRTYGYTF.

CDR3 DNA sequence: TGTGCCAGCAGCTTAGGACTCCCCCCTACGGATGGCTACACCTTC. This translates into CASSLGLPPTDGYTF. The V gene is TRBV7-8, the J gene TRBJ1-2; D not certain. The V gene lost 1 base and the J gene lost 6 bases, with 15 bases spanning the gap. The CDR3 runs 15 residues. The germline gives CDR1 SGHVS, CDR2 FQNEAQ.

DNA of the CDR3: TGTGCCTGGAGTCGACACGGAGATCAGCCCCAGCATTTT. Its translation: CAWSRHGDQPQHF. The chain carries TRBV30 and TRBJ1-5; no reliable D call. CDR3 length equals 13 residues. The V and J ends lost 2 bases and 5 bases respectively, with 10 bases between them. CDR1 GTSNPN and CDR2 SVGIG come from the germline V gene (reference sequence).

CDR3 sequence: CASTRENNYGYTF. CDR3 nucleotides: TGTGCCAGTACTCGGGAAAACAACTATGGCTACACCTTC. The chain has TRBV19 and TRBJ1-2; D unresolved. The CDR3 contains 13 residues. V dropped 7 bases and J dropped 2 bases, with 11 bases sitting between them. Germline CDR1 LNHDA, CDR2 SQIVND (reference sequence).

This clone is large (0.1 to 1%) by share. The genes are TRBV7-9 and TRBJ2-1, with 7 bases that match TRBD1. V lost 4 bases, J lost 6 bases, and 9 bases stayed unmatched. The CDR3 has 15 residues. CDR1 is SEHNR and CDR2 is FQNEAQ in the germline V gene (reference sequence). This chain's CDR3 is CASSWTGQERNEQFF. CDR3 nucleotide sequence: TGTGCCAGCAGCTGGACAGGACAGGAGCGCAATGAGCAGTTCTTC. Drawing the rest from reference TRBV7-9 and TRBJ2-1, the complete variable domain is DTGVSQNPRHKITKRGQNVTFRCDPISEHNRLYWYRQTLGQGPEFLTYFQNEAQLEKSRLLSDRFSAERPKGSFSTLEIQRTEQGDSAMYLCASSWTGQERNEQFFGPGTRLTVL.

The rearrangement uses TRBV9 and TRBJ1-1; TRBD1 aligns across 10 bases. Losses at the gene ends were 3 bases for V and 8 bases for J; bases not matched to a gene: 7. Germline CDR1 reads SGDLS; CDR2 reads YYNGEE. The CDR3 extends over 14 amino acids. The CDR3 DNA reads TGTGCCAGCAGCGCCAGACAGGGGGCGCGGGAAGCTTTCTTT. Protein product: CASSARQGAREAFF.

The rearrangement links TRBV5-4 to TRBJ2-7; 9 bases fit TRBD1. The CDR3 sequence is 15 residues long. Per germline, CDR1 SGHNT and CDR2 YYREEE (reference sequence). Losses at the gene ends were 4 bases for V and 9 bases for J; bases not matched to a gene: 14. CDR3 residues: CASSATGTGRFGQYF. The CDR3 DNA reads as TGTGCCAGCAGCGCCACCGGGACAGGGAGGTTTGGGCAGTACTTC. Variable domain in full (rest from reference TRBV5-4 and TRBJ2-7): ETGVTQSPTHLIKTRGQQVTLRCSSQSGHNTVSWYQQALGQGPQFIFQYYREEENGRGNFPPRFSGLQFPNYSSELNVNALELDDSALYLCASSATGTGRFGQYFGPGTRLTVT.

The genes are TRBV7-2 and TRBJ1-2; D is possibly TRBD1 (5 bases). This CDR3 region has 16 residues. CDR1 and CDR2 from the germline V gene are SGHTA and FQGNSA. V lost 5 bases to trimming and J lost 0 bases, with 16 bases between them. CDR3 DNA: TGTGCCAGCAGCCCCGGGGGTCCGCGAGCTAACTATGGCTACACCTTC. It is translated as CASSPGGPRANYGYTF.

J is TRBJ2-7 and V is TRBV9; tentative D call: TRBD1 (6 bases). The CDR3 covers 15 residues. Trimming removed 0 bases from V and 3 bases from J, with 13 bases in between. Germline V CDR1 and CDR2: SGDLS, YYNGEE. This chain's CDR3 is CASSVGEGGYYEQYF. As DNA, the CDR3 is TGTGCCAGCAGCGTAGGCGAAGGGGGATACTACGAGCAGTACTTC.